This TCR beta chain originates from a study of blood T cell repertoires in COVID-19. Study-level information: There were acute and convalescent COVID-19 samples, and they came from the United States, Italy and Spain. Nucleic acid was either cDNA or gDNA, and it came from T cells, B-cell-depleted T cells, or PBMCs.

Authors' data handling: From reference gene primer amplification, estimates of nucleated cell counts were derived. Sequenced by immunoSEQ multiplex PCR; TCRdb stores in-frame clones only, minus some. V, J and clone size are taken as reported in that table, and D and trimming were inferred from the DNA itself. This sample yields 75,000 or so clones, of which roughly four fifths are seen a single time; around 9.3% belongs to the top ten. This TCR derives from a man aged 55 to 70 with acute or convalescent COVID-19. Sample: peripheral blood.

The CDR3 here is CASSLGTGGDLSGNTIYF. In DNA, the CDR3 is TGTGCCAGCAGCCTCGGGACAGGGGGCGATTTGAGTGGAAACACCATATATTTT. The chain uses TRBV7-9 and TRBJ1-3; 12 nucleotides align to TRBD1. CDR3 length: 18 amino acids. Germline CDR1 reads SEHNR; CDR2 reads FQNEAQ (reference sequence). J was trimmed by 3 bases and V by 5 bases; bases with no gene match: 11.